One sample yielded the 20 T cell receptor beta chains listed below, sequenced in a study of STAT5B mutations in CD4+ large granular lymphocyte leukemia. Assay used: immunoSEQ multiplex PCR; TCRdb lists only in-frame clones, some missing. This table has around 32,000 clones, approximately 79% appearing once. Sequences were obtained from CD4+ T cells from blood buffy coats. The receptors here all came from a human donor in good health.

The chain links TRBV6-6 to TRBJ1-6; D is undetermined. This CDR3 region has 15 residues. Germline V gene lookup returns CDR1 MNHNY and CDR2 SVGAGI (reference sequence). V was pared by 2 bases and J by 8 bases, with 13 bases between. The CDR3 bases are TGTGCCAGCAGTTACGACCATCTGGGCTATTCACCCCTCCACTTT. Protein product: CASSYDHLGYSPLHF.

The chain carries TRBV7-2 and TRBJ1-3; 7 nucleotides agree with TRBD1. The V gene end was trimmed by 5 bases and the J gene end by 8 bases; junction bases not matched to a gene: 12. The CDR3 is 15 amino acids. Germline CDR1 reads SGHTA; CDR2 reads FQGNSA. Here the CDR3 reads CASSTPQGFVDTIYF. The CDR3 region has the DNA TGTGCCAGCAGCACCCCACAGGGGTTTGTGGACACCATATATTTT.

The chain uses TRBV6-6 and TRBJ1-2; 8 bases agree with TRBD1. Germline V gene lookup returns CDR1 MNHNY and CDR2 SVGAGI (reference sequence). The V gene end was trimmed by 0 bases and the J gene end by 10 bases; junction bases not matched to a gene: 7. This CDR3 spans 14 amino acids. The CDR3 DNA reads TGTGCCAGCAGTTACTCCGGGACAGGATTGGACTACACCTTC. This sequence encodes CASSYSGTGLDYTF.

This clone was seen a few times. J is TRBJ1-5 and V is TRBV2, with D perhaps TRBD1 (5 bases). The germline gives CDR1 SNHLY, CDR2 FYNNEI. The V and J ends lost 6 bases and 3 bases respectively, with 9 bases between them. The CDR3 is 13 residues long. CDR3 in amino acids: CASRRGVNQPQHF. CDR3 coding DNA: TGTGCCAGCAGAAGAGGGGTCAATCAGCCCCAGCATTTT.

The chain has TRBV4-3 and TRBJ1-5; tentatively, D is TRBD1 (5 bases). The V and J ends lost 0 bases and 4 bases respectively, with 10 bases between them. Germline loops: CDR1 LGHNA, CDR2 YSLEER. The CDR3 totals 15 residues. The CDR3 DNA reads as TGCGCCAGCAGCCAAGATTGGAGGGGAAATCAGCCCCAGCATTTT. This sequence encodes CASSQDWRGNQPQHF.

The chain joins TRBV29-1 to TRBJ2-1; D is possibly TRBD2 (6 bases). V was shortened by 6 bases and J by 0 bases, with 9 bases between the two germline ends. CDR3 length equals 13 residues. From germline, CDR1 is SQVTM and CDR2 ANQGSEA. The CDR3 region has the DNA TGCAGCGTCCTGACTAGCTCCTACAATGAGCAGTTCTTC. This translates into CSVLTSSYNEQFF.

The chain uses TRBV5-5 and TRBJ1-4; 11 nucleotides agree with TRBD1. CDR3 length: 15 residues. With 6 bases clipped from V and 7 bases from J, the junction kept 8 bases outside the gene matches. CDR1 and CDR2 from the germline V gene are SGHKS and YYEKEE (reference sequence). The CDR3 DNA reads as TGTGCCAGCACGCTTGGGGGACAGGGGGTTGAAAAACTGTTTTTT. Protein: CASTLGGQGVEKLFF.

This clone has only one observation. The V call is TRBV5-6, the J call TRBJ1-1; D is unclear. CDR1 SGHDT and CDR2 YYEEEE come from the germline V gene. CDR3 length: 15 amino acids. V lost 4 bases to trimming and J lost 0 bases, with 13 bases between them. The CDR3 spells CASSQVYMMNTEAFF. The CDR3 DNA is TGTGCCAGCAGCCAGGTGTACATGATGAACACTGAAGCTTTCTTT.

This clone was seen only once. The rearrangement links TRBV9 to TRBJ1-1; D unresolved. CDR1 is SGDLS and CDR2 is YYNGEE in the germline V gene. The length of the CDR3 is 15 residues. V lost 0 bases, J lost 5 bases, and 14 bases lay in between. CDR3 sequence: CASSVDVLSETEAFF. CDR3 sequence (DNA): TGTGCCAGCAGCGTAGATGTCCTTTCGGAGACTGAAGCTTTCTTT. Using reference TRBV9 and TRBJ1-1 for the parts outside the CDR3, the full variable domain is DSGVTQTPKHLITATGQRVTLRCSPRSGDLSVYWYQQSLDQGLQFLIQYYNGEERAKGNILERFSAQQFPDLHSELNLSSLELGDSALYFCASSVDVLSETEAFFGQGTRLTVV.

V usage is TRBV6-4 and J usage is TRBJ2-3, with 12 bases aligning to TRBD1. Per germline, CDR1 MRHNA and CDR2 SNTAGT. This CDR3 is 16 amino acids long. With 3 bases clipped from V and 5 bases from J, the junction kept 6 bases outside the gene matches. The DNA for the CDR3 is TGTGCCAGCAGTGAAGCCGGGACAGGGGGCTTAGATACGCAGTATTTT. It yields the protein CASSEAGTGGLDTQYF.

V usage is TRBV18 and J usage is TRBJ1-4; 9 nucleotides align to TRBD1. V trimming: 2 bases; J trimming: 2 bases; junction bases outside the gene matches: 15. Germline-derived CDR1 and CDR2 are KGHSH and LQKENI. CDR3 length: 20 amino acids. The CDR3 DNA follows: TGTGCCAGCTCACCAATCGCACAGGGGGCTATAATAGCGACTAATGAAAAACTGTTTTTT. Its translation is CASSPIAQGAIIATNEKLFF.

The chain combines TRBV10-2 with TRBJ1-1; a possible D gene is TRBD1 (6 bases). The CDR3 runs to 15 residues. Trimming left V 4 bases short and J 5 bases short, with 17 bases between. Germline CDR1 WSHSY, CDR2 SAAADI. CDR3 coding DNA: TGCGCCAGCAGTGCGTTCAGGGGCGAAAGGACTGAAGCTTTCTTT. Its protein product is CASSAFRGERTEAFF.

This clone was observed once. The J gene is TRBJ2-7, the V gene TRBV7-2, with 10 nucleotides matching TRBD1. Germline-derived CDR1 and CDR2 are SGHTA and FQGNSA. The CDR3 length is 18 residues. J gave up 4 bases and V 1 base, and 13 bases lay outside the gene matches. CDR3 sequence reads: CASSLGPSKTGGFYEQYF. The CDR3 DNA reads TGTGCCAGCAGCTTAGGGCCATCGAAGACAGGGGGCTTTTACGAGCAGTACTTC. Together with reference TRBV7-2 and TRBJ2-7, the CDR3 gives the full variable domain: GAGVSQSPSNKVTEKGKDVELRCDPISGHTALYWYRQSLGQGLEFLIYFQGNSAPDKSGLPSDRFSAERTGGSVSTLTIQRTQQEDSAVYLCASSLGPSKTGGFYEQYFGPGTRLTVT.

The rearrangement joins TRBV7-9 to TRBJ1-1, with D unresolved. Trimming took 5 bases from V and 1 from J, leaving 8 bases between them. The CDR3 sequence is 13 residues long. Germline V gene lookup returns CDR1 SEHNR and CDR2 FQNEAQ (reference sequence). In DNA form, the CDR3 reads TGTGCCAGCAGCCCCCGGAAGAACACTGAAGCTTTCTTT. It encodes CASSPRKNTEAFF.

The rearrangement joins TRBV20-1 to TRBJ2-3; TRBD2 might be the D (6 bases). CDR1 and CDR2 (germline): DFQATT, SNEGSKA (reference sequence). The CDR3 sequence is 11 residues long. The CDR3 reads CSGLLTDTQYF. CDR3 DNA sequence: TGCTCGGGACTTCTCACAGATACGCAGTATTTT.

The chain is built from TRBV5-1 and TRBJ1-1; 7 positions agree with TRBD1. Germline-derived CDR1 and CDR2 are SGHRS and YFSETQ. V shed 5 bases and J 1 base; nucleotides not matched to a gene: 5. The CDR3 spans 14 residues. The CDR3 protein is CASSYGQENTEAFF. The CDR3 DNA reads TGCGCCAGCAGTTATGGACAGGAGAACACTGAAGCTTTCTTT.

In nucleotides, the CDR3 is TGTGCCTGGATTCGAACGGGACTAGCGGGACTCTACACCGGGGAGCTGTTTTTT. Translated, it gives CAWIRTGLAGLYTGELFF. V and J are TRBV30 and TRBJ2-2, with 13 positions matching TRBD2. Germline V CDR1 and CDR2: GTSNPN, SVGIG (reference sequence). The V and J ends lost 4 bases and 3 bases, in that order; junction bases with no gene match: 11. This CDR3 spans 18 amino acids.

This clone was observed once. The chain couples TRBV7-2 to TRBJ2-7, with 10 bases aligning to TRBD1. The germline V gene encodes CDR1 SGHTA and CDR2 FQGNSA. This CDR3 comprises 15 residues. With V trimmed by 0 bases and J by 4 bases, 3 bases remained unmatched. In nucleotides, the CDR3 is TGTGCCAGCAGCTTAGCGACAGGGGGCGGGTACGAGCAGTACTTC. Protein product: CASSLATGGGYEQYF.

V gene TRBV6-1 combines with J gene TRBJ2-7; D gene uncertain. There are 11 residues in the CDR3. Trimming shortened V by 5 bases and J by 9 bases, and 11 bases separated the two germline ends. Germline CDR1 is MNHNS and CDR2 is SASEGT. The CDR3 DNA reads TGTGCCAGCAGTCTGACCTCAGCGCAGTACTTC. It codes for CASSLTSAQYF.

The V call is TRBV9, the J call TRBJ1-6; possibly TRBD1 for D (6 bases). The CDR3 length is 15 residues. The V end lost 4 bases, the J end lost 5 bases, and 13 bases lay between the germline ends. Germline V gene sequence: CDR1 SGDLS, CDR2 YYNGEE. The CDR3 here is CASSWGAGDNSPLHF. The CDR3 bases are TGTGCCAGCAGCTGGGGGGCAGGGGATAATTCACCCCTCCACTTT.